This is a list of T cell receptor beta chains from one sample in a study of T cell responses to AZD1222 COVID-19 vaccine. This table comes from immunoSEQ multiplex PCR, and its TCRdb copy is limited to in-frame clones, with some not included. The data contain tens of thousands of clones, 87% of them singletons. The sample was peripheral blood, taken 28 days after the second AZD1222 dose. The receptor set was obtained from an adult who received the AZD1222 COVID-19 vaccine. Both conserved end residues are part of each CDR3. D genes are given only for firm matches. Size is omitted from some rows. Given values are once, few, many or a class for expanded clones.

clone_size	j_call	d_call	v_call	cdr3_nt	cdr3_aa
-	TRBJ2-7	-	TRBV19	TGTGCCACCAAGCTGGACAGCTCCTACGAGCAGTACTTC	CATKLDSSYEQYF
-	TRBJ1-2	-	TRBV6-5	TGTGCCAGCAGTTACCAGACAGGCGACTATGGCTACACCTTC	CASSYQTGDYGYTF
-	TRBJ2-2	-	TRBV7-3	TGTGCCAGCAGCCCAGGGGGGGCGGCGAACACCGGGGAGCTGTTTTTT	CASSPGGAANTGELFF
-	TRBJ1-1	-	TRBV6-2/TRBV6-3	TGTGCCAGCAGTTTCGCCGGGACACCTGAAGCTTTCTTT	CASSFAGTPEAFF
-	TRBJ2-7	TRBD2	TRBV6-5	TGTGCCAGCAGGAAAGCCGGGACTAGCGGATACGAGCAGTACTTC	CASRKAGTSGYEQYF
-	TRBJ1-5	TRBD1	TRBV2	TGTGCCAGCAGTAAAGAAACAGGGGAAGATCAGCCCCAGCATTTT	CASSKETGEDQPQHF
-	TRBJ2-3	-	TRBV6-2/TRBV6-3	TGTGCCAGCAGCCCGACGGAAGATACGCAGTATTTT	CASSPTEDTQYF
few	TRBJ2-7	-	TRBV7-9	TGTGCCAGCAGCACAGACAGGGAGGATCCGAGGGAGCAGTACTTC	CASSTDREDPREQYF
-	TRBJ1-3	-	TRBV7-9	TGTGCCAGCAGAGACGGACCGAGCTCTGGAAACACCATATATTTT	CASRDGPSSGNTIYF
-	TRBJ2-1	-	TRBV7-9	TGTGCCAGCAGTCCACTAGGCCTCCCGGGATTCTTC	CASSPLGLPGFF
-	TRBJ1-6	TRBD1	TRBV6-5	TGTGCCAGCAGTCGAAACAGGGGGAAAGTCTCACCCCTCCACTTT	CASSRNRGKVSPLHF
-	TRBJ1-2	TRBD1	TRBV6-5	TGTGCCAGCAGTTACTCTGGGACAGGGGGACCCTATGGCTACACCTTC	CASSYSGTGGPYGYTF
-	TRBJ2-6	-	TRBV5-1	TGCGCCAGCAGCTCGAGTCGTGGGGCCAACGTCCTGACTTTC	CASSSSRGANVLTF
-	TRBJ1-6	TRBD1	TRBV28	TGTGCCAGCAGTTTAAGGTCAGGGGGGTATAATTCACCCCTCCACTTT	CASSLRSGGYNSPLHF
-	TRBJ2-7	-	TRBV28	TGTGCCAGCAGGAGTTCCTACGAGCAGTACTTC	CASRSSYEQYF
-	TRBJ2-2	-	TRBV9	TGTGCCAGCACCTCTACTATGGGACCCGGGGAGCTGTTTTTT	CASTSTMGPGELFF
-	TRBJ2-5	-	TRBV9	TGTGCCAGCAGCCCAGGAGGGGGTACGTTACAAGAGACCCAGTACTTC	CASSPGGGTLQETQYF
-	TRBJ1-5	TRBD1	TRBV2	TGTGCCAGCAGCCGACAGGGGATTAGCAATCAGCCCCAGCATTTT	CASSRQGISNQPQHF
few	TRBJ1-2	TRBD1	TRBV20-1	TGCAGTGCTAGTCCCAGGCCAGGGGGCTATGGCTACACCTTC	CSASPRPGGYGYTF
-	TRBJ2-7	TRBD2	TRBV6-5	TGTGCCAGCAGACGTAGCGGGGAGTCCTACGAGCAGTACTTC	CASRRSGESYEQYF
-	TRBJ2-5	TRBD1	TRBV9	TGTGCCAGCAGCGGCGGGACAGGCGAAAGGGAGACCCAGTACTTC	CASSGGTGERETQYF
-	TRBJ2-7	TRBD2	TRBV11-2	TGTGCCAGCAGCTTAGCCCAGCGGGGGGCTGCCTACGAGCAGTACTTC	CASSLAQRGAAYEQYF
once	TRBJ2-3	TRBD2	TRBV7-2	TGTGCCAGCACCTTCAGCGGGGGTGCAGATACGCAGTATTTT	CASTFSGGADTQYF
-	TRBJ2-5	-	TRBV6-2/TRBV6-3	TGTGCCAGCAGTTTTTTGGCGGGACGCCTAGGAGAGACCCAGTACTTC	CASSFLAGRLGETQYF
-	TRBJ1-3	-	TRBV27	TGTGCCAGCAGTCCCCCCGGGGGTGGAAACACCATATATTTT	CASSPPGGGNTIYF
-	TRBJ1-5	-	TRBV10-3	TGTGCCATCAGTGACTACGGGACACTCAATCAGCCCCAGCATTTT	CAISDYGTLNQPQHF
-	TRBJ2-1	-	TRBV9	TGTGCCAGCAGCGTAAATCACAATGAGCAGTTCTTC	CASSVNHNEQFF
-	TRBJ2-1	-	TRBV11-2	TGTGCCAGCAGCTTAGAGGCCGGTGGGTGGGGGCCCGACAATGAGCAGTTCTTC	CASSLEAGGWGPDNEQFF
few	TRBJ1-5	-	TRBV7-2	TGTGCCAGCAGCAAGACAGGCAACTATCAGCCCCAGCATTTT	CASSKTGNYQPQHF
-	TRBJ1-1	TRBD1	TRBV5-1	TGCGCCAGCTGGTCAGGGGGCGCGGTCACTGAAGCTTTCTTT	CASWSGGAVTEAFF
-	TRBJ1-3	-	TRBV4-3	TGCGCCAGCAGCCAAGGGACGGGACAAGGGAACACCATATATTTT	CASSQGTGQGNTIYF
-	TRBJ1-4	-	TRBV7-8	TGTGCCAGCAGCTTAGTTTGGGAAAAACTGTTTTTT	CASSLVWEKLFF
-	TRBJ2-1	-	TRBV13	TGTGCCAGCGCCAGGAGCTCCTACAATGAGCAGTTCTTC	CASARSSYNEQFF
-	TRBJ1-2	TRBD1	TRBV7-3	TGTGCCAGCAGCCAACGCGACAGGGGCAGCTACACCTTC	CASSQRDRGSYTF
few	TRBJ2-5	-	TRBV7-3	TGTGCCAGCAGCCCCGATCTCCGGGGGTGGGCGGAGACCCAGTACTTC	CASSPDLRGWAETQYF
-	TRBJ2-5	TRBD2	TRBV5-1	TGCGCCAGCAGCTTGGGACTAGCGGGGGAGACCCAGTACTTC	CASSLGLAGETQYF
-	TRBJ1-2	-	TRBV27	TGTGCCAGCAGTTTTTTACAGGGAGTTGTCAACTATGGCTACACCTTC	CASSFLQGVVNYGYTF
few	TRBJ1-2	TRBD1	TRBV19	TGTGCCAGTAGTTCAGGGGGCGCCGGGACTTATGGCTACACCTTC	CASSSGGAGTYGYTF
-	TRBJ1-1	-	TRBV6-5	TGTGCCAGCAGGCGGGCGGGGGCCCTGAACACTGAAGCTTTCTTT	CASRRAGALNTEAFF
-	TRBJ2-2	TRBD2	TRBV5-6	TGTGCCAGCAGCTTGGTTTCTAGCGGGCTCAACACCGGGGAGCTGTTTTTT	CASSLVSSGLNTGELFF